These T cell receptor beta chains were read from a single sample in a study of T cell responses to AZD1222 COVID-19 vaccine. The protocol was immunoSEQ multiplex PCR, while the TCRdb copy is restricted to in-frame clones and leaves out a portion. The data contain 110,000 to 150,000 clones, about nine tenths of them singletons. Source: peripheral blood, taken on day 0 of AZD1222 vaccination. Every receptor here comes from an adult in good health. The CDR3 runs from the conserved cysteine through the conserved F or W. A D gene is named only where the DNA matches it firmly. Size is omitted from some rows. Given values are once, few, many or a class for expanded clones.

J gene: TRBJ1-1
clone size: -
CDR3 length: 14
D gene: -
V gene: TRBV6-5
CDR3 protein: CASSYGGENSEAFF
CDR3 DNA: TGTGCCAGCAGTTACGGGGGGGAGAATTCTGAAGCTTTCTTT

J gene: TRBJ2-3
clone size: -
CDR3 length: 18
D gene: TRBD2
V gene: TRBV4-1
CDR3 protein: CASSQDGTSGRSTDTQYF
CDR3 DNA: TGCGCCAGCAGCCAAGATGGGACTAGCGGGAGGAGCACAGATACGCAGTATTTT

J gene: TRBJ1-1
clone size: -
CDR3 length: 11
D gene: -
V gene: TRBV11-3
CDR3 protein: CASSRTDEAFF
CDR3 DNA: TGTGCCAGCAGTAGGACTGATGAAGCTTTCTTT

J gene: TRBJ2-7
clone size: -
CDR3 length: 12
D gene: -
V gene: TRBV15
CDR3 protein: CATSRGGYEQYF
CDR3 DNA: TGTGCCACCAGCAGAGGAGGCTACGAGCAGTACTTC

J gene: TRBJ1-6
clone size: -
CDR3 length: 12
D gene: -
V gene: TRBV7-9
CDR3 protein: CASRRHNSPLHF
CDR3 DNA: TGTGCCAGCAGAAGACACAATTCACCCCTCCACTTT

J gene: TRBJ1-2
clone size: -
CDR3 length: 14
D gene: -
V gene: TRBV28
CDR3 protein: CASIESRIGDGYTF
CDR3 DNA: TGTGCCAGCATCGAGAGCCGTATTGGGGATGGCTACACCTTC

J gene: TRBJ2-2
clone size: -
CDR3 length: 14
D gene: -
V gene: TRBV19
CDR3 protein: CASSTTGNTGELFF
CDR3 DNA: TGTGCCAGTAGTACGACAGGCAACACCGGGGAGCTGTTTTTT

J gene: TRBJ1-1
clone size: -
CDR3 length: 16
D gene: -
V gene: TRBV6-2/TRBV6-3
CDR3 protein: CASSYSGRALNTEAFF
CDR3 DNA: TGTGCCAGCAGTTACTCAGGGCGGGCCCTGAACACTGAAGCTTTCTTT

J gene: TRBJ1-2
clone size: -
CDR3 length: 14
D gene: -
V gene: TRBV14
CDR3 protein: CASSPTGYRTSYTF
CDR3 DNA: TGTGCCAGCAGCCCCACCGGGTACCGTACAAGCTACACCTTC

J gene: TRBJ2-6
clone size: -
CDR3 length: 15
D gene: -
V gene: TRBV19
CDR3 protein: CASSNGPSGANVLTF
CDR3 DNA: TGTGCCAGTAGCAACGGACCCTCTGGGGCCAACGTCCTGACTTTC

J gene: TRBJ2-1
clone size: once
CDR3 length: 14
D gene: -
V gene: TRBV4-1
CDR3 protein: CASSLSWSYNEQFF
CDR3 DNA: TGCGCCAGCAGCCTCTCGTGGTCCTACAATGAGCAGTTCTTC

J gene: TRBJ2-5
clone size: -
CDR3 length: 14
D gene: -
V gene: TRBV24-1
CDR3 protein: CATSDAAPLGTQYF
CDR3 DNA: TGTGCCACCAGTGATGCTGCCCCTTTAGGGACCCAGTACTTC